Presented here are 20 T cell receptor beta chains from one specimen sequenced in a study of memory CD4+ T cells and cytomegalovirus serostatus (dated by TCRdb to the late 2010s). Single viable CD3+CD4+CD8-CD45RO+ cells were sorted as memory CD4+ T cells on a FACSAria II. Libraries were prepared through the immunoSEQ multiplex PCR assay. TCRdb's version of the immuneACCESS table is confined to in-frame rearrangements and falls short of the full clone set. An unresolved V gene accounts for under half of the shortfall where checked; the remainder is of unknown origin. The sample yields 40,000 to 55,000 clones; about four fifths were counted once. The ten most abundant clones make up roughly 0.59% of the sample. Sequencing was performed on memory CD4+ T cells from blood. These receptor sequences come from an adult in good health and CMV-seronegative.

The V and J genes are TRBV5-4 and TRBJ1-1, with D possibly matching TRBD1 (6 bases). This CDR3 is 15 amino acids long. CDR1 SGHNT and CDR2 YYREEE come from the germline V gene (reference sequence). Trimming stripped 0 bases from V and 0 bases from J, with 9 bases between. The CDR3 DNA reads as TGTGCCAGCAGCTTGGGTCAGGGGATGAACACTGAAGCTTTCTTT. Protein sequence: CASSLGQGMNTEAFF.

This rearrangement joins TRBV6-1 to TRBJ1-2, with D unresolved. CDR1 MNHNS and CDR2 SASEGT come from the germline V gene. The CDR3 has 15 residues. V gave up 5 bases and J gave up 7 bases, with 20 bases separating them. The CDR3 DNA is TGTGCCAGCAGTCCCACCTCTGGTCGTCGCCCTGGCTACACCTTC. Translating it yields CASSPTSGRRPGYTF.

The chain couples TRBV28 to TRBJ2-7; D is undetermined. V was shortened by 4 bases and J by 4 bases, with 5 bases between the two germline ends. The CDR3 is made up of 11 amino acids. Germline V gene data show CDR1 as MDHEN and CDR2 as SYDVKM. The chain's CDR3 is CASSSRYEQYF. CDR3 coding DNA: TGTGCCAGCAGTTCGAGGTACGAGCAGTACTTC.

The rearrangement uses TRBV10-3 and TRBJ2-5; either TRBD1 or TRBD2 may fit D (5 bases each). The DNA end is more similar to TRBJ2-7, so the J call may be wrong. Germline V gene data show CDR1 as ENHRY and CDR2 as SYGVKD. This CDR3 has 13 residues. The CDR3 protein is CATGYRDGYEQYF. Here the CDR3 DNA reads TGTGCCACAGGCTACCGGGACGGCTACGAGCAGTACTTC.

This rearrangement joins TRBV2 to TRBJ1-5; TRBD1 matches at 11 bases. Germline CDR1 is SNHLY and CDR2 is FYNNEI. Trimming took 8 bases from V and 4 from J; bases not matched to a gene: 4. The CDR3 extends over 14 amino acids. CDR3 in amino acids: CASLRDRGNQPQHF. The DNA of the CDR3 is TGTGCCAGCCTCCGGGACAGGGGGAATCAGCCCCAGCATTTT.

J is TRBJ2-5 and V is TRBV18; 8 bases agree with TRBD2. The trim removed 6 bases at V and 1 base at J, leaving 4 bases unmatched. Germline V lookup: CDR1 KGHSH, CDR2 LQKENI. This CDR3 contains 14 residues. CDR3 sequence reads: CASSGAGAQETQYF. The CDR3 DNA is TGTGCCAGCTCCGGAGCGGGGGCCCAAGAGACCCAGTACTTC.

V and J are TRBV6-1 and TRBJ1-6; no reliable D call. Trimming took off 2 bases at V and 8 bases at J, with 7 bases between the two ends. Germline lookup yields CDR1 MNHNS and CDR2 SASEGT. CDR3 length equals 13 residues. The CDR3 spells CASSEKLDSPLHF. As DNA, the CDR3 is TGTGCCAGCAGTGAAAAGCTGGATTCACCCCTCCACTTT.

This chain links TRBV7-2 with TRBJ1-6; D not resolved. This CDR3 contains 16 residues. The V end was cut by 4 bases, the J end by 0 bases, with 10 bases between. Germline V gene lookup returns CDR1 SGHTA and CDR2 FQGNSA. The CDR3 DNA is TGTGCCAGCAGCTACCGAGGGAGCTCCTATAATTCACCCCTCCACTTT. This gives the protein CASSYRGSSYNSPLHF.

CDR3 in DNA: TGTGCCAGCAGCCCCCCGACAGGCTCCATCTCTGGAAACACCATATATTTT. It codes for CASSPPTGSISGNTIYF. This chain connects TRBV9 to TRBJ1-3; weak D call: TRBD1 (6 bases). This CDR3 is 17 amino acids long. Germline V lookup: CDR1 SGDLS, CDR2 YYNGEE. Trimming took 4 bases from V and 0 from J, leaving 17 bases between them.

This clone was observed a few times. This chain uses TRBV19 with TRBJ1-6; tentatively, D is TRBD1 (6 bases). Trimming shortened V by 6 bases and J by 7 bases, and 19 bases separated the two germline ends. From germline, CDR1 is LNHDA and CDR2 SQIVND (reference sequence). The CDR3 is made up of 16 amino acids. The CDR3 is CASRPRDTGENSPLHF. DNA for the CDR3: TGTGCCAGTAGACCCCGGGACACCGGTGAAAATTCACCCCTCCACTTT.

The rearrangement joins TRBV9 to TRBJ2-2, with 9 bases aligning to TRBD1. The CDR3 has 14 amino acids. The germline CDR1 and CDR2 sequences are SGDLS and YYNGEE. J gave up 6 bases and V 4 bases, and 4 bases lay outside the gene matches. The CDR3 loop reads CASSKRQGAGELFF. DNA of the CDR3: TGTGCCAGCAGCAAGCGACAGGGGGCCGGGGAGCTGTTTTTT.

The chain carries TRBV6-4 and TRBJ1-2; D perhaps matches TRBD1 (5 bases). The germline V gene has CDR1 MRHNA and CDR2 SNTAGT. Deletions cut 3 bases from V and 8 bases from J, with 19 bases between. The CDR3 runs to 15 residues. CDR3 nucleotide sequence: TGTGCCAGCAGTGAGACGGGACTCATTCGCGGAGGCTACACCTTC. Translated: CASSETGLIRGGYTF.

The chain couples TRBV19 to TRBJ2-5, with D maybe TRBD1 (5 bases). The CDR3 has 11 residues. Germline V gene lookup returns CDR1 LNHDA and CDR2 SQIVND (reference sequence). Trimming removed 6 bases from V and 4 bases from J, with 6 bases in between. In DNA form, the CDR3 reads TGTGCCAGTAGCGACAGAGAGACCCAGTACTTC. As protein: CASSDRETQYF.

The chain carries TRBV9 and TRBJ2-5; 7 bases align to TRBD2. The CDR3 is made up of 16 amino acids. V lost 0 bases to trimming and J lost 5 bases; unmatched junction nucleotides: 10. Germline CDR1 is SGDLS and CDR2 is YYNGEE. This CDR3 reads CASSVGYRREGETQYF. CDR3 DNA: TGTGCCAGCAGCGTAGGGTATCGCAGGGAGGGCGAGACCCAGTACTTC.

This clone appeared a single time. The chain links TRBV6-5 to TRBJ2-3, with D perhaps TRBD1 (5 bases). The CDR3 has 11 amino acids. V lost 7 bases to trimming and J lost 5 bases, with 7 bases between them. CDR1 and CDR2 (germline): MNHEY, SVGAGI. CDR3 nucleotides: TGTGCCAGCAAAAGGGGAGATACGCAGTATTTT. Translated, it gives CASKRGDTQYF.

The chain employs TRBV9 and TRBJ2-2; TRBD2 is a possible D gene (5 bases). With 4 bases removed from V and 5 bases from J, the gap between germline ends came to 15 bases. The V gene's germline CDR1 is SGDLS and CDR2 YYNGEE. The CDR3 extends over 15 amino acids. CDR3 DNA sequence: TGTGCCAGCAGCCCAGACGGGCCGGGAACCGGGGAGCTGTTTTTT. Translating gives CASSPDGPGTGELFF.

The chain carries TRBV6-4 and TRBJ2-3; D is uncertain. Germline loops: CDR1 MRHNA, CDR2 SNTAGT. The CDR3 length is 13 residues. Trimming took 5 bases from V and 5 from J, leaving 11 bases between them. CDR3 DNA: TGTGCCAGCAGTTTAGACCGCAGAGATACGCAGTATTTT. Residues: CASSLDRRDTQYF.

This chain links TRBV2 with TRBJ1-1; TRBD1 matches 7 bases. This CDR3 is built from 13 residues. Per germline, CDR1 SNHLY and CDR2 FYNNEI. V shed 6 bases and J 1 base; nucleotides not matched to a gene: 2. Here the CDR3 DNA reads TGTGCCAGCAGCTGGGACAGGAACACTGAAGCTTTCTTT. Translating it yields CASSWDRNTEAFF.

This chain links TRBV27 with TRBJ2-3; 8 nucleotides line up with TRBD2. The V and J ends lost 5 bases and 2 bases, in that order; junction bases with no gene match: 9. Germline CDR1 and CDR2: MNHEY and SMNVEV (reference sequence). The CDR3 sequence is 16 residues long. Here the CDR3 reads CASSPLGGVVTDTQYF. As DNA, the CDR3 is TGTGCCAGCAGTCCCCTCGGGGGGGTTGTCACAGATACGCAGTATTTT.

The chain recombines TRBV7-6 with TRBJ2-5; 8 positions agree with TRBD1. V was clipped by 1 base and J by 4 bases; unmatched bases: 5. Per germline, CDR1 SGHVS and CDR2 FNYEAQ. The CDR3 is 15 amino acids. For the CDR3, the DNA is TGTGCCAGCAGCTTAGGCCAGGGGGCCGGAGAGACCCAGTACTTC. This translates into CASSLGQGAGETQYF.